These 15 T cell receptor beta chains were all obtained from the same sample, sequenced in a study of blood T cell repertoires in COVID-19. Produced via immunoSEQ multiplex PCR; TCRdb's table is partial and in-frame only. This sample has a few hundred thousand clones, with around 90% found just once. Material for sequencing was peripheral blood. The receptors come from a woman in her forties who had recovered from COVID-19.

The chain carries TRBV20-1 and TRBJ2-1; 8 bases map to TRBD2. The CDR3 is made up of 17 amino acids. Trimming removed 3 bases from V and 4 bases from J; junction bases left unmatched: 14. CDR1 and CDR2 (germline): DFQATT, SNEGSKA (reference sequence). The CDR3 coding sequence is TGCAGTGCTAGTCCCCCCGGGGGAGCGGGAGATTACAATGAGCAGTTCTTC. Its translation is CSASPPGGAGDYNEQFF.

The CDR3 region is CASSQEINVLSSYEQYF. Here the CDR3 DNA reads TGTGCCAGCAGCCAAGAAATTAACGTATTGAGCTCCTACGAGCAGTACTTC. V usage is TRBV4-2 and J usage is TRBJ2-7; D gene unclear. CDR3 length equals 17 residues. With 0 bases removed from V and 0 bases from J, the gap between germline ends came to 15 bases. CDR1 is LGHNA and CDR2 is YNFKEQ in the germline V gene.

This clone came up a few times. The V gene is TRBV5-1, the J gene TRBJ2-7; tentative D call: TRBD1 (6 bases). This CDR3 contains 14 residues. Per germline, CDR1 SGHRS and CDR2 YFSETQ. Trimming shortened V by 1 base and J by 2 bases, and 10 bases separated the two germline ends. CDR3 in DNA: TGCGCCAGCAGCTTGACAGGGTTACCCTACGAGCAGTACTTC. Its protein is CASSLTGLPYEQYF.

This rearrangement joins TRBV4-1 to TRBJ2-1; 14 positions match TRBD2. The CDR3 totals 18 residues. V trimming: 7 bases; J trimming: 0 bases; junction bases outside the gene matches: 8. CDR1 is MGHRA and CDR2 is YSYEKL in the germline V gene. CDR3 loop: CASNRLAGGPSSYNEQFF. The DNA for the CDR3 is TGCGCCAGCAACCGACTAGCGGGAGGGCCCAGCTCCTACAATGAGCAGTTCTTC.

The chain recombines TRBV5-1 with TRBJ2-7, with 12 nucleotides matching TRBD2. V was pared by 4 bases and J by 1 base, with 6 bases of the junction left unmatched. This CDR3 is built from 16 residues. The germline V gene has CDR1 SGHRS and CDR2 YFSETQ. The CDR3 region has the DNA TGCGCCAGCAGCCCAGGGACTAGCGGGCTTTCCTACGAGCAGTACTTC. Residues: CASSPGTSGLSYEQYF.

The rearrangement joins TRBV5-1 to TRBJ2-1, with 7 positions matching TRBD1. Germline assignment: CDR1 SGHRS and CDR2 YFSETQ. V gave up 4 bases and J gave up 3 bases; unmatched junction bases: 4. The CDR3 has 14 residues. CDR3 residues: CASSDQGVYNEQFF. Written as DNA, the CDR3 is TGCGCCAGCAGCGACCAGGGGGTCTACAATGAGCAGTTCTTC.

This clone has only one observation. The chain joins TRBV9 to TRBJ2-3; 11 bases map to TRBD2. J gave up 0 bases and V 6 bases, and 9 bases lay outside the gene matches. Germline CDR1 and CDR2: SGDLS and YYNGEE. The CDR3 spans 17 residues. In DNA, the CDR3 is TGTGCCAGCACAGAGACTAGCGGGATTACTAGCACAGATACGCAGTATTTT. This translates into CASTETSGITSTDTQYF.

This clone was seen a single time. The rearrangement links TRBV11-2 to TRBJ2-2; D might be TRBD2 (5 bases). The V and J ends lost 5 bases and 6 bases respectively, with 16 bases between them. The CDR3 is 15 residues long. Looked up from germline, CDR1 is SGHAT and CDR2 is FQNNGV. CDR3 nucleotides: TGTGCCAGCAGCATCATTGGTGGCGGGCCCGGGGAGCTGTTTTTT. Its protein is CASSIIGGGPGELFF.

This clone was recorded once. V usage is TRBV5-4 and J usage is TRBJ2-7; tentative D call: TRBD2 (5 bases). The CDR3 runs to 13 residues. V lost 7 bases and J 5 bases, leaving 16 bases between the germline ends. Germline CDR1 reads SGHNT; CDR2 reads YYREEE (reference sequence). CDR3 in amino acids: CASGLGGSDEQYF. In nucleotides, the CDR3 is TGTGCCAGCGGTTTGGGCGGGTCGGACGAGCAGTACTTC.

This clone occurred a few times. V usage is TRBV3-1 (or the pseudogene TRBV3-2) and J usage is TRBJ1-6, with a weak D call TRBD1 (5 bases). V was trimmed by 0 bases and J by 7 bases, leaving 25 bases between them. Germline V gene lookup returns CDR1 LGHDT and CDR2 YNNKEL (reference sequence). The length of the CDR3 is 20 residues. This CDR3 reads CASSQDIRLRGGKWNSPLHF. The CDR3 DNA follows: TGTGCCAGCAGCCAAGATATCCGATTGCGGGGGGGGAAATGGAATTCACCCCTCCACTTT.

This clone was detected only once. The chain is built from TRBV27 and TRBJ2-7; TRBD1 matches at 7 bases. Germline assignment: CDR1 MNHEY and CDR2 SMNVEV (reference sequence). The CDR3 runs 14 residues. Trimming took 4 bases from V and 4 from J; bases not matched to a gene: 7. This CDR3 reads CASSSIQQGYEQYF. The DNA for the CDR3 is TGTGCCAGCAGTTCCATCCAACAGGGGTACGAGCAGTACTTC.

J is TRBJ2-5 and V is TRBV7-2; 9 nucleotides align to TRBD2. Germline values: CDR1 SGHTA, CDR2 FQGNSA. With V trimmed by 3 bases and J by 5 bases, 4 bases remained unmatched. The length of the CDR3 is 14 residues. As DNA, the CDR3 is TGTGCCAGCAGCTTGGGCGGGAGGGGGGAGACCCAGTACTTC. Translated: CASSLGGRGETQYF.

This chain links TRBV25-1 with TRBJ1-1, with TRBD1 matching 9 bases. J gave up 4 bases and V 4 bases, and 4 bases lay outside the gene matches. Germline CDR1 reads MGHDK; CDR2 reads SYGVNS. The CDR3 spans 14 residues. CDR3 protein: CASSARDRVTEAFF. The CDR3, as DNA: TGTGCCAGCAGTGCCCGGGACAGGGTCACTGAAGCTTTCTTT.

V gene TRBV10-3 combines with J gene TRBJ1-5; 10 nucleotides match TRBD1. The CDR3 sequence is 21 residues long. V lost 0 bases to trimming and J lost 4 bases; unmatched junction nucleotides: 18. The germline CDR1 and CDR2 sequences are ENHRY and SYGVKD. The CDR3: CAISESVLKSGTGERNQPQHF. For the CDR3, the DNA is TGTGCCATCAGTGAGTCAGTCCTCAAGTCAGGGACAGGGGAAAGAAATCAGCCCCAGCATTTT.

This chain joins TRBV3-1 (or the pseudogene TRBV3-2) and TRBJ2-7; 9 bases agree with TRBD2. Germline V gene lookup returns CDR1 LGHDT and CDR2 YNNKEL (reference sequence). The V and J ends lost 0 bases and 2 bases, in that order; junction bases with no gene match: 14. CDR3 size: 19 residues. CDR3 bases: TGTGCCAGCAGCCAAGACCCCTCACCCGGTAGCGGGAGAACCTACGAGCAGTACTTC. This encodes CASSQDPSPGSGRTYEQYF.